This TCR beta chain was obtained from a study of control samples from healthy donors and cancer patients. The repertoire was sequenced with immunoSEQ multiplex PCR; TCRdb's copy has only in-frame clones and lacks some. Among some 130,000 clones listed, 85% to 95% were seen once. Per the germline V gene, CDR1 is SGHDN and CDR2 is FVKESK. The J segment lost 0 bases and the V segment lost 9 bases, leaving 14 bases of the junction unmatched. This CDR3 contains 18 residues. What was sequenced was blood. The sequence derives from a man aged 25-40 years in good health. V is TRBV14 and J is TRBJ1-3; TRBD1 matches 10 bases. The CDR3 loop reads CASGPGQGLASSGNTIYF. CDR3 nucleotides: TGTGCCAGTGGACCGGGACAGGGGTTAGCCAGCTCTGGAAACACCATATATTTT. Full variable domain (outside the CDR3, taken from reference TRBV14 and TRBJ1-3): EAGVTQFPSHSVIEKGQTVTLRCDPISGHDNLYWYRRVMGKEIKFLLHFVKESKQDESGMPNNRFLAERTGGTYSTLKVQPAELEDSGVYFCASGPGQGLASSGNTIYFGEGSWLTVV.